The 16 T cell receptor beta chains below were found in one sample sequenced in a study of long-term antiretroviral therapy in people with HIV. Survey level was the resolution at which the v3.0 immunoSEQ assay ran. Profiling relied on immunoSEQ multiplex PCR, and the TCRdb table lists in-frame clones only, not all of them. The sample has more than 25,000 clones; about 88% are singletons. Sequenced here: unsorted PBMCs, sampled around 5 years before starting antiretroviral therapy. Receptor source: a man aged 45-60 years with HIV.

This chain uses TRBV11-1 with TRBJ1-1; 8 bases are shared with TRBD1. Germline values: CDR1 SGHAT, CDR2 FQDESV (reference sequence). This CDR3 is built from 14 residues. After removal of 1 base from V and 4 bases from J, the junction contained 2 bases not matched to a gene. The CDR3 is CASSLVQGATEAFF. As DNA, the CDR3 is TGTGCCAGCAGCTTAGTCCAGGGGGCCACTGAAGCTTTCTTT.

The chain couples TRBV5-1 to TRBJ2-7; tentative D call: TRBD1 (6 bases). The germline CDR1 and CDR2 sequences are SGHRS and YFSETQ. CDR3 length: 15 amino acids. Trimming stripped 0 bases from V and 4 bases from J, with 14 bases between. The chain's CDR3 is CASSLVSGQQYEQYF. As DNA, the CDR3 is TGCGCCAGCAGCTTGGTATCGGGACAACAATACGAGCAGTACTTC.

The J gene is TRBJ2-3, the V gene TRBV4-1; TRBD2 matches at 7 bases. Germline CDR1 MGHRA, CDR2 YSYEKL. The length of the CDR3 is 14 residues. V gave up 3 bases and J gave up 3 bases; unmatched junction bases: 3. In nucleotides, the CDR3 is TGCGCCAGCAGCCAGGCGGGAGAGACAGATACGCAGTATTTT. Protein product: CASSQAGETDTQYF.

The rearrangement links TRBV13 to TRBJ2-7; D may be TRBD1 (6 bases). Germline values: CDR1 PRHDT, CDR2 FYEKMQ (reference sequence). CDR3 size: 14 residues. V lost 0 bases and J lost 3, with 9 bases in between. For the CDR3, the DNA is TGTGCCAGCAGCTTAGGAGGGACACTCTACGAGCAGTACTTC. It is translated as CASSLGGTLYEQYF. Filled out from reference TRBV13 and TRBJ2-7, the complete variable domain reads AAGVIQSPRHLIKEKRETATLKCYPIPRHDTVYWYQQGPGQDPQFLISFYEKMQSDKGSIPDRFSAQQFSDYHSELNMSSLELGDSALYFCASSLGGTLYEQYFGPGTRLTVT.

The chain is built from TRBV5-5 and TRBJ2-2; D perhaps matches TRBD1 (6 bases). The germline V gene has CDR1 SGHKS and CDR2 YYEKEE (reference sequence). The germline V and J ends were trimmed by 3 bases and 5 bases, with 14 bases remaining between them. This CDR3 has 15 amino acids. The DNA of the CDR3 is TGTGCCAGCAGCTCCCTAGGGACAAAAACCGGGGAGCTGTTTTTT. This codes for CASSSLGTKTGELFF.

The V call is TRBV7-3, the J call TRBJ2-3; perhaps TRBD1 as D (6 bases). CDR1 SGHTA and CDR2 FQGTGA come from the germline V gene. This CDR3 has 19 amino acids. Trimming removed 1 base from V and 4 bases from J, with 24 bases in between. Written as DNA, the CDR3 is TGTGCCAGCAGCTTAAAGCCAAGCAGGGGAAGTCTCCCAGCAGATACGCAGTATTTT. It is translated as CASSLKPSRGSLPADTQYF.

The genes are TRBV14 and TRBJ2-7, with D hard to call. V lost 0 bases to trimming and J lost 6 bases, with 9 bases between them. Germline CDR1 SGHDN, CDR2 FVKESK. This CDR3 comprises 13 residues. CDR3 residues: CASSQDRGVEQYF. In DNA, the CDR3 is TGTGCCAGCAGCCAAGATCGTGGGGTCGAGCAGTACTTC.

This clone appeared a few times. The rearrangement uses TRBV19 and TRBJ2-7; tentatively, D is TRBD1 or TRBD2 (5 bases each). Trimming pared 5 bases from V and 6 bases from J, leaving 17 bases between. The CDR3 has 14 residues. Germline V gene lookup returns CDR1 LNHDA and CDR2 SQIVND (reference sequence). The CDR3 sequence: CASSPWDLTGEQYF. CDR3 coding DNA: TGTGCCAGTAGTCCTTGGGACCTAACAGGCGAGCAGTACTTC. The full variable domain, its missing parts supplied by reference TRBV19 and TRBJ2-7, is DGGITQSPKYLFRKEGQNVTLSCEQNLNHDAMYWYRQDPGQGLRLIYYSQIVNDFQKGDIAEGYSVSREKKESFPLTVTSAQKNPTAFYLCASSPWDLTGEQYFGPGTRLTVT.

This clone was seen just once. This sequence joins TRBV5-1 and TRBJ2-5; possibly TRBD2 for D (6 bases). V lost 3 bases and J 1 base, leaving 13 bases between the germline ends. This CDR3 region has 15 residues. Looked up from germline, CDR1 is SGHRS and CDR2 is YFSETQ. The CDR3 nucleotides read TGCGCCAGCAGCTATTCCCTCGGGGGCCAAGAGACCCAGTACTTC. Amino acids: CASSYSLGGQETQYF.

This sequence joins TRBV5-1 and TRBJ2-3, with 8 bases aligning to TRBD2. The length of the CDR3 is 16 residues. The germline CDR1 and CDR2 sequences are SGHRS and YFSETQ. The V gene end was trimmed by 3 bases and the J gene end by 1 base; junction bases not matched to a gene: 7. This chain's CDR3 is CASSSLPLAGTDTQYF. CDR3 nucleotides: TGCGCCAGCAGCTCCTTACCACTAGCGGGCACAGATACGCAGTATTTT.

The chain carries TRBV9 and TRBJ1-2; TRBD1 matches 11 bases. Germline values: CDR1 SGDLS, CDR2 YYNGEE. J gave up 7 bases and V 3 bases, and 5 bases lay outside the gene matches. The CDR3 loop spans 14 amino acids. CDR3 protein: CASSGGTGGLGYTF. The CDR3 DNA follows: TGTGCCAGCAGCGGTGGGACAGGGGGTCTTGGCTACACCTTC.

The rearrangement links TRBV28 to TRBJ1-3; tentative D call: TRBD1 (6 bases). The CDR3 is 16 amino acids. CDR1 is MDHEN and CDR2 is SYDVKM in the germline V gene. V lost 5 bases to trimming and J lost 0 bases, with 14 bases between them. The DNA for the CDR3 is TGTGCCAGCAGTCAACCGGGACACCACTCTGGAAACACCATATATTTT. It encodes CASSQPGHHSGNTIYF.

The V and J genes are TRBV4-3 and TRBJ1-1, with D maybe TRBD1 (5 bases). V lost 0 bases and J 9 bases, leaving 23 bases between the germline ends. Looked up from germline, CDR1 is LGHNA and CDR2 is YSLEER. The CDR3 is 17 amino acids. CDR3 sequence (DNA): TGCGCCAGCAGCCAAGATGGAGCCACCCCCGGGGGGAGACAAGCTTTCTTT. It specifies CASSQDGATPGGRQAFF.

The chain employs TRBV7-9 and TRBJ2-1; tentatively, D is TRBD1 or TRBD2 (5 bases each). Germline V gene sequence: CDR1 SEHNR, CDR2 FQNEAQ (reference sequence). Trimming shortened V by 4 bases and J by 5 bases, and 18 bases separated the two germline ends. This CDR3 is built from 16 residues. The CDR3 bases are TGTGCCAGCAGCTCCGTTTTGGGGGAGTCTAACAATGAGCAGTTCTTC. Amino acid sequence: CASSSVLGESNNEQFF.

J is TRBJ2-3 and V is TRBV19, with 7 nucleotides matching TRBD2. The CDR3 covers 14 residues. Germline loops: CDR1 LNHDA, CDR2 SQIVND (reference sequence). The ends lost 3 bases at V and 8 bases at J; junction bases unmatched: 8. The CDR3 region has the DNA TGTGCCAGTAGTATTAGTGGGGAGGGCGGTACGCAGTATTTT. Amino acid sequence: CASSISGEGGTQYF.

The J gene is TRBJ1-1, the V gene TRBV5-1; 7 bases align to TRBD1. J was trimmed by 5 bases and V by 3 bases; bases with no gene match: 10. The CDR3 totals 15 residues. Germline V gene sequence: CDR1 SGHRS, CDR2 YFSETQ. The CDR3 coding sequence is TGCGCCAGCAGCTCCGTCAGGGGGAAGGGAACTGAAGCTTTCTTT. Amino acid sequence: CASSSVRGKGTEAFF. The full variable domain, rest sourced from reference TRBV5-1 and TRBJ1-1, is KAGVTQTPRYLIKTRGQQVTLSCSPISGHRSVSWYQQTPGQGLQFLFEYFSETQRNKGNFPGRFSGRQFSNSRSEMNVSTLELGDSALYLCASSSVRGKGTEAFFGQGTRLTVV.